The next 12 T cell receptor beta chains were all read from a single sample in a study of a mutant IDH1 vaccine in newly diagnosed glioma. These receptors are not linked to any known antigen. This sample's time point: week 47, end of study. Vaccine doses each comprised 300 ug of mutant IDH1 20-mer peptide, with topical imiquimod. Clones were read by immunoSEQ multiplex PCR, and TCRdb kept only the in-frame ones, dropping some. The table has tens of thousands of clones, roughly 77% seen once. Sequencing was performed on PBMCs, taken from a glioma patient whose treatment included an IDH1 peptide vaccine. The origin of the receptors is a man between 35 and 55 years old with glioma.

The gene calls are TRBV4-2 and TRBJ2-3, with D uncertain. Trimming left V 4 bases short and J 3 bases short, with 14 bases between. CDR3 length: 15 residues. Germline assignment: CDR1 LGHNA and CDR2 YNFKEQ. This chain's CDR3 is CASSPLLAETDTQYF. The CDR3 coding sequence is TGTGCCAGCAGCCCTCTCCTCGCGGAGACAGATACGCAGTATTTT.

This clone was observed a single time. V is TRBV4-3 and J is TRBJ2-3, with 10 bases matching TRBD2. Trimming at V came to 3 bases and at J to 1 base, leaving 4 bases not matched to a gene. The CDR3 contains 16 residues. Germline lookup yields CDR1 LGHNA and CDR2 YSLEER. The CDR3: CASSQTLAGGTDTQYF. The CDR3 bases are TGCGCCAGCAGCCAGACGCTAGCGGGGGGCACAGATACGCAGTATTTT.

The chain is built from TRBV7-2 and TRBJ1-5, with 8 bases that match TRBD1. This CDR3 has 14 residues. The trim removed 4 bases at V and 3 bases at J, leaving 2 bases unmatched. The V gene's germline CDR1 is SGHTA and CDR2 FQGNSA. The CDR3 is CASSWDRNNQPQHF. The CDR3 nucleotides read TGTGCCAGCAGCTGGGACAGGAACAATCAGCCCCAGCATTTT.

The chain carries TRBV2 and TRBJ2-7, with 7 bases matching TRBD1. CDR3 length equals 13 residues. Germline CDR1 is SNHLY and CDR2 is FYNNEI. J was trimmed by 5 bases and V by 2 bases; bases with no gene match: 3. CDR3 protein: CASSENRGHEQYF. CDR3 in DNA: TGTGCCAGCAGTGAAAACAGGGGCCACGAGCAGTACTTC.

The chain links TRBV12-5 to TRBJ2-5, with D possibly being TRBD2 (6 bases). The V and J ends lost 7 bases and 0 bases respectively, with 12 bases between them. The CDR3 length is 14 residues. Germline V CDR1 and CDR2: LGHNT, FRNRAP. DNA for the CDR3: TGTGCTAGTGCGGACCGGGACTACCAAGAGACCCAGTACTTC. It codes for CASADRDYQETQYF.

The chain is built from TRBV5-1 and TRBJ2-5; no reliable D call. The end of the DNA aligns better with TRBJ2-7, so the J call may be wrong. This CDR3 spans 13 amino acids. Germline V gene lookup returns CDR1 SGHRS and CDR2 YFSETQ. CDR3 bases: TGCGCCAGCAGCTTCGGCAGGAGCTACGAGCAGTACTTC. Translating it yields CASSFGRSYEQYF.

This chain joins TRBV27 and TRBJ2-7; D call uncertain. The CDR3 is 14 residues long. Germline-derived CDR1 and CDR2 are MNHEY and SMNVEV (reference sequence). Between the trimmed V and J ends, which lost 2 bases and 5 bases, there was a span of 13 bases. CDR3 protein: CASSLRLPVNEQYF. Written as DNA, the CDR3 is TGTGCCAGCAGTTTAAGGCTCCCGGTGAACGAGCAGTACTTC.

The rearrangement links TRBV19 to TRBJ2-2; a possible D gene is TRBD1 (6 bases). CDR3 length: 15 amino acids. The germline V gene encodes CDR1 LNHDA and CDR2 SQIVND (reference sequence). The V gene lost 3 bases and the J gene lost 5 bases, with 13 bases spanning the gap. DNA of the CDR3: TGTGCCAGTAGTATGGGGCAGGGGAGTACCGGGGAGCTGTTTTTT. As protein: CASSMGQGSTGELFF.

In its sample, this clone was seen once. The V and J genes are TRBV5-5 and TRBJ2-3, with D unresolved. Germline CDR1 is SGHKS and CDR2 is YYEKEE (reference sequence). The CDR3 length is 14 residues. The ends were cut back, 0 bases at V and 3 bases at J, with 8 bases in the middle. DNA for the CDR3: TGTGCCAGCAGCTTGGACGTGGGGACAGATACGCAGTATTTT. It specifies CASSLDVGTDTQYF. Variable domain in full (rest from reference TRBV5-5 and TRBJ2-3): DAGVTQSPTHLIKTRGQQVTLRCSPISGHKSVSWYQQVLGQGPQFIFQYYEKEERGRGNFPDRFSARQFPNYSSELNVNALLLGDSALYLCASSLDVGTDTQYFGPGTRLTVL.

The rearrangement joins TRBV5-5 to TRBJ1-2; maybe TRBD1 (6 bases). V gave up 4 bases and J gave up 4 bases, with 23 bases separating them. The CDR3 totals 17 residues. Germline CDR1 is SGHKS and CDR2 is YYEKEE (reference sequence). The CDR3 region is CASSRGARQGIAYGYTF. CDR3 in DNA: TGTGCCAGCAGCCGGGGGGCTCGGCAGGGTATCGCCTATGGCTACACCTTC. Full variable domain (remainder filled in from reference TRBV5-5 and TRBJ1-2): DAGVTQSPTHLIKTRGQQVTLRCSPISGHKSVSWYQQVLGQGPQFIFQYYEKEERGRGNFPDRFSARQFPNYSSELNVNALLLGDSALYLCASSRGARQGIAYGYTFGSGTRLTVV.

This clone was seen once. This rearrangement joins TRBV6-5 to TRBJ1-4, with D tentatively TRBD1 (5 bases). The CDR3 contains 16 residues. V lost 0 bases and J lost 0, with 8 bases in between. The germline CDR1 and CDR2 sequences are MNHEY and SVGAGI. This CDR3 reads CASSYSKGSTNEKLFF. The CDR3 DNA reads TGTGCCAGCAGTTACTCGAAGGGGTCAACTAATGAAAAACTGTTTTTT.

This clone was seen a handful of times. V usage is TRBV4-1 and J usage is TRBJ1-1; D remains unclear. Germline CDR1 MGHRA, CDR2 YSYEKL. The ends were cut back, 10 bases at V and 0 bases at J, with 21 bases in the middle. The CDR3 consists of 16 residues. CDR3 protein: CATQESWVAVNTEAFF. Here the CDR3 DNA reads TGCGCCACCCAAGAATCGTGGGTCGCCGTGAACACTGAAGCTTTCTTT.